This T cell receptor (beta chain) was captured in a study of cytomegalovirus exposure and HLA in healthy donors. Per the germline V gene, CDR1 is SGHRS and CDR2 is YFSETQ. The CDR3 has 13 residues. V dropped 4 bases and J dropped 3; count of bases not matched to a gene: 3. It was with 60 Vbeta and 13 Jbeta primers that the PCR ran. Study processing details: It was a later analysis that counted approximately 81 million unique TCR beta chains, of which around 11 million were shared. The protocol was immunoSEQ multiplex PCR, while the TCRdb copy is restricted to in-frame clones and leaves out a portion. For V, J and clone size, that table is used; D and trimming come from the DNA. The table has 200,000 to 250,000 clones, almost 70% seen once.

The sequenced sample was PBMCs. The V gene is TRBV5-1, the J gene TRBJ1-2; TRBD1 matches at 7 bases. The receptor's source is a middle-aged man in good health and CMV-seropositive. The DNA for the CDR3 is TGCGCCAGCAGCACCACAGGGGACTATGGCTACACCTTC. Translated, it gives CASSTTGDYGYTF.